Below, 8 T cell receptor beta chains from the same sample are listed, as sequenced in a study of early T cells in non-severe SARS-CoV-2 infection. One entry per CDR3 protein results from TCRdb running MiXCR on the 5' RACE reads. The profile shows some 40,000 distinct CDR3 sequences, 5% to 5.5% of them singletons. The input for sequencing was whole blood, taken at baseline. The receptor source for this set is an adult who was a healthcare worker with PCR-confirmed SARS-CoV-2 infection or an uninfected control (not recorded which).

There are many counts of this clonotype. The chain joins TRBV12-3 or TRBV12-4 to TRBJ1-2; TRBD1 matches 10 bases. The CDR3 covers 14 residues. Losses at the gene ends were 7 bases for V and 4 bases for J; bases not matched to a gene: 6. In DNA form, the CDR3 reads TGTGCCAGCACCGGGACAGGGGAAGGCTATGGCTACACCTTC. It encodes CASTGTGEGYGYTF.

This clonotype was recorded at least ten times. This chain joins TRBV19 and TRBJ1-1, with a possible D match to TRBD1 (6 bases). The ends were cut back, 4 bases at V and 7 bases at J, with 10 bases in the middle. Germline values: CDR1 LNHDA, CDR2 SQIVND (reference sequence). There are 12 residues in the CDR3. CDR3 in DNA: TGTGCCAGTAGTACCCCACAGGGTGAAGCTTTCTTT. Translation: CASSTPQGEAFF.

This clonotype was seen only a few times. The rearrangement joins TRBV7-3 to TRBJ1-1, with D uncertain. The V gene lost 6 bases and the J gene lost 1 base, with 12 bases spanning the gap. This CDR3 comprises 14 residues. CDR1 is SGHTA and CDR2 is FQGTGA in the germline V gene. CDR3 residues: CASSLYARNTEAFF. The CDR3 nucleotides read TGTGCCAGCAGTCTTTACGCAAGGAACACTGAAGCTTTCTTT.

This clonotype occurred many times. The V call is TRBV27, the J call TRBJ2-2; no definite D call. The CDR3 sequence is 15 residues long. V shed 5 bases and J shed 3 bases, with 13 bases lying between them. Per germline, CDR1 MNHEY and CDR2 SMNVEV (reference sequence). The CDR3 DNA sequence: TGTGCCAGCAGTCCTCACCATGGATACACCGGGGAGCTGTTTTTT. Translating gives CASSPHHGYTGELFF.

Many counts were recorded for this clonotype. The rearrangement links TRBV20-1 to TRBJ1-1; D is unclear. Trimming cost V 0 bases and J 1 base, with 6 bases left between them. Germline V gene lookup returns CDR1 DFQATT and CDR2 SNEGSKA (reference sequence). CDR3 length: 13 amino acids. The CDR3 nucleotides read TGCAGTGCTAGAGATCATGGGAACACTGAAGCTTTCTTT. Its translation: CSARDHGNTEAFF.

This clonotype was observed many times. The chain combines TRBV20-1 with TRBJ2-1; D possibly corresponds to TRBD2 (6 bases). CDR3 length equals 17 residues. Germline V gene lookup returns CDR1 DFQATT and CDR2 SNEGSKA (reference sequence). Trimming took 0 bases from V and 0 from J, leaving 15 bases between them. The CDR3 DNA reads TGCAGTGCTAGAGATCTGAGGGCGGGAAGCTCCTACAATGAGCAGTTCTTC. Translating gives CSARDLRAGSSYNEQFF.

A few counts support this clonotype. The genes are TRBV5-8 and TRBJ2-1, with 7 bases lining up with TRBD1. Germline CDR1 and CDR2: SGHTS and YDEGEE. The length of the CDR3 is 14 residues. J lost 9 bases, V lost 3 bases, and 9 bases had no gene match. The CDR3 DNA follows: TGTGCCAGCAGCTCACTGACAGGGCAGGGTGAGCAGTTCTTC. As protein: CASSSLTGQGEQFF.

There are many counts of this clonotype. The rearrangement joins TRBV5-1 to TRBJ1-1; unclear D gene. Germline-derived CDR1 and CDR2 are SGHRS and YFSETQ. Trimming took off 2 bases at V and 2 bases at J, with 7 bases between the two ends. The CDR3 consists of 13 residues. For the CDR3, the DNA is TGCGCCAGCAGCTTATGGGGAAACACTGAAGCTTTCTTT. This codes for CASSLWGNTEAFF.